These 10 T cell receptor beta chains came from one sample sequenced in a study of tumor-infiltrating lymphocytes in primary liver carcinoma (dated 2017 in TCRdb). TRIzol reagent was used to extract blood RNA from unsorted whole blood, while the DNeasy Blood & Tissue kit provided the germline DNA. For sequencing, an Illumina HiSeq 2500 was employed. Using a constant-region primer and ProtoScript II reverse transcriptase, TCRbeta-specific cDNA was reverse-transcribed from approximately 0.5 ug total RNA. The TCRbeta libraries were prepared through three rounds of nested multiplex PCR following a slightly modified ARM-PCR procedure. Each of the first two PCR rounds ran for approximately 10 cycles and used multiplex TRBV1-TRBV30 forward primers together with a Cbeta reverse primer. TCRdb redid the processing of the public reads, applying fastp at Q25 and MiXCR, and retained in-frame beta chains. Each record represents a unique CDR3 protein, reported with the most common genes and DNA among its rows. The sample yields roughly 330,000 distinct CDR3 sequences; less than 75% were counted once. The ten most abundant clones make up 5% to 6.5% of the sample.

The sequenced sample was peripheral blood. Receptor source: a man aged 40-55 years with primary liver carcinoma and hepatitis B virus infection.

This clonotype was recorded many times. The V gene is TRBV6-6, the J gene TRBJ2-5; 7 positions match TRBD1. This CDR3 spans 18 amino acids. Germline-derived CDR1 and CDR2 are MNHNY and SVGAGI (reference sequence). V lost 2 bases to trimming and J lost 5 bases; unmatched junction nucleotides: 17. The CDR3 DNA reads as TGTGCCAGCAGTTACCTTTCCCAAACAGGGGACCGCCGGGAGACCCAGTACTTC. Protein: CASSYLSQTGDRRETQYF.

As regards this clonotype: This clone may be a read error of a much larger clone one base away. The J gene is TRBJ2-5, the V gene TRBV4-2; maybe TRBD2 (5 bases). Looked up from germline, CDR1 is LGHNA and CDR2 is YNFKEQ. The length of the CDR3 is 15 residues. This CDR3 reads CVSSQEASPRVTQYF. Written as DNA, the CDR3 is TGTGTCAGCAGCCAAGAAGCTAGCCCGAGGGTGACCCAGTACTTC.

CDR3 sequence (DNA): TGTGCCAGCTTAAGACTAGACTCCTACGAGCAGTACTTC. Its protein is CASLRLDSYEQYF. The chain recombines TRBV6-5 with TRBJ2-7; perhaps TRBD2 as D (6 bases). Between the trimmed V and J ends, which lost 8 bases and 0 bases, there was a span of 11 bases. Germline loops: CDR1 MNHEY, CDR2 SVGAGI. CDR3 length equals 13 residues.

This CDR3 reads CASNAGGLSTDTQYF. The CDR3, as DNA: TGTGCCAGTAATGCTGGGGGTCTAAGCACAGATACGCAGTATTTT. The J gene is TRBJ2-3, the V gene TRBV19; either TRBD1 or TRBD2 may fit D (5 bases each). The CDR3 loop spans 15 amino acids. Trimming pared 7 bases from V and 0 bases from J, leaving 14 bases between. Germline values: CDR1 LNHDA, CDR2 SQIVND (reference sequence).

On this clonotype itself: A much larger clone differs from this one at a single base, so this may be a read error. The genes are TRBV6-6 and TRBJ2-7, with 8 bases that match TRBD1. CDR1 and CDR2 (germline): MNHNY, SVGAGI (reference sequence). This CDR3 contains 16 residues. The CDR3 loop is CASSYSGQGRSYERYF. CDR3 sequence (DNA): TGTGCCAGCAGTTACTCCGGACAGGGAAGGTCCTACGAGCGGTACTTC.

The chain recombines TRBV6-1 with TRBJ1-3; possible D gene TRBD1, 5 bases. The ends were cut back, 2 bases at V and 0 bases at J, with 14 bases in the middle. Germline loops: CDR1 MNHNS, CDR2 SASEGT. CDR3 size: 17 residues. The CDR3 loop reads CASSEQDNLFSGNTIYF. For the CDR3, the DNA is TGTGCCAGCAGTGAACAGGACAATCTCTTCTCTGGAAACACCATATATTTT.

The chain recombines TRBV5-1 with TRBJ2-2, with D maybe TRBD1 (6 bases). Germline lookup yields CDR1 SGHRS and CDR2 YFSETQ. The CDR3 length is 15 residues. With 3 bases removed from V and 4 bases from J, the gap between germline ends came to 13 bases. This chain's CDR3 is CASSWRTDSTGELFF. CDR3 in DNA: TGCGCCAGCAGCTGGCGGACAGACTCCACCGGGGAGCTGTTTTTT.

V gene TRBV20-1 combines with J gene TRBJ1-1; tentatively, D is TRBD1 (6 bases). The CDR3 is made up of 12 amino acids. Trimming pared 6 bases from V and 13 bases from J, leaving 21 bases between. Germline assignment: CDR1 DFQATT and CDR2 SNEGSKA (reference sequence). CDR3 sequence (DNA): TGCAGTGCAAAGGACAGAGGGATGTGGGATTTCTTT. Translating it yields CSAKDRGMWDFF.

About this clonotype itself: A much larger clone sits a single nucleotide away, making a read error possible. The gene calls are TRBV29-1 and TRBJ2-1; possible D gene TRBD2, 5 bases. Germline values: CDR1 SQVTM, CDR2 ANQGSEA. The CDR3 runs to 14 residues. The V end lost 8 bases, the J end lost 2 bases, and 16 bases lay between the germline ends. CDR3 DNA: TGCAGCACTACGACACCGGAGGCCTACAATGAGCAGTTCTTC. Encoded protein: CSTTTPEAYNEQFF.

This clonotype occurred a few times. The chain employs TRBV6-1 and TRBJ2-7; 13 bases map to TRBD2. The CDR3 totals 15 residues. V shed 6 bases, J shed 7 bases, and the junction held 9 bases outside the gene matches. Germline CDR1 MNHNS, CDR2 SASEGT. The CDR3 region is CASRSRGLAGYEQYF. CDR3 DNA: TGTGCCAGCAGATCTAGGGGACTAGCGGGGTATGAGCAGTACTTC.